This passage covers 20 T cell receptor beta chains from one sample sequenced in a study of T cells in Graves' hyperthyroidism and ophthalmopathy. TCR beta CDR3 sequences were amplified from RNA transcripts. The HTBI primer set drove a first-round RT-PCR of the TCR CDR3. Each CDR3 protein gets one entry after TCRdb re-called the multiplex PCR reads with MiXCR. There are some 600,000 distinct CDR3 sequences in the sample; approximately 15% occur only once, and 5.8% lies in the top ten. Source material: blood. These receptors came from a woman in her twenties or thirties with Graves' hyperthyroidism that later progressed to Graves' ophthalmopathy.

The chain has TRBV11-2 and TRBJ2-7; 14 nucleotides align to TRBD2. Unmatched junction bases numbered 12, after V lost 6 bases and J lost 5 bases. CDR1 and CDR2 from the germline V gene are SGHAT and FQNNGV. The CDR3 is made up of 17 amino acids. The CDR3 nucleotides read TGTGCCAGCAGTTTACAGGGACTAGCGGGAGAATTCCACGAGCAGTACTTC. Protein: CASSLQGLAGEFHEQYF.

This clonotype was detected many times. DNA for the CDR3: TGTGCCAGCAGTTTACAGGGTACGCTTATTTACGAGCAGTACTTC. This codes for CASSLQGTLIYEQYF. This chain uses TRBV6-2 or TRBV6-3 with TRBJ2-7; possible D gene TRBD1, 6 bases. In germline, CDR1 is MNHEY, CDR2 SVGEGT. V shed 4 bases and J shed 4 bases, with 17 bases lying between them. This CDR3 has 15 amino acids.

The CDR3 region is CASSLWGSSYNEQFF. Written as DNA, the CDR3 is TGTGCCAGCAGCTTATGGGGGAGCTCCTACAATGAGCAGTTCTTC. This chain uses TRBV7-3 with TRBJ2-1; D may correspond to TRBD1 or TRBD2 (5 bases each). Germline V gene sequence: CDR1 SGHTA, CDR2 FQGTGA. Trimming shortened V by 2 bases and J by 0 bases, and 8 bases separated the two germline ends. CDR3 size: 15 residues. Full variable domain (rest looked up from reference TRBV7-3 and TRBJ2-1): GAGVSQTPSNKVTEKGKYVELRCDPISGHTALYWYRQSLGQGPEFLIYFQGTGAADDSGLPNDRFFAVRPEGSVSTLKIQRTERGDSAVYLCASSLWGSSYNEQFFGPGTRLTVL.

In its sample, this clonotype was seen many times. The rearrangement links TRBV28 to TRBJ2-7; TRBD2 matches at 7 bases. The CDR3 extends over 17 amino acids. V was clipped by 2 bases and J by 2 bases; unmatched bases: 12. The germline CDR1 and CDR2 sequences are MDHEN and SYDVKM. This CDR3 is CASSLLAGEIRAYEQYF. DNA of the CDR3: TGTGCCAGCAGTTTACTCGCGGGAGAGATAAGAGCCTACGAGCAGTACTTC.

This clonotype came up many times. V and J are TRBV30 and TRBJ1-4; 8 bases match TRBD1. The CDR3 runs 13 residues. Germline V gene sequence: CDR1 GTSNPN, CDR2 SVGIG (reference sequence). V lost 8 bases to trimming and J lost 7 bases; unmatched junction nucleotides: 9. CDR3 amino acids: CAGRAGGVEKLFF. CDR3 in DNA: TGTGCCGGAAGGGCAGGGGGCGTTGAAAAACTGTTTTTT.

In this sample, this clonotype turned up a few times. This chain connects TRBV5-1 to TRBJ2-5; 12 bases line up with TRBD2. V was clipped by 0 bases and J by 5 bases; unmatched bases: 8. The length of the CDR3 is 17 residues. The germline gives CDR1 SGHRS, CDR2 YFSETQ. DNA for the CDR3: TGCGCCAGCAGCTTGGGAGTCCGACTAGCGGGAGAGGAGACCCAGTACTTC. This gives the protein CASSLGVRLAGEETQYF.

This clonotype was seen only a few times. The V and J genes are TRBV7-9 and TRBJ2-7, with 8 bases aligning to TRBD1. Germline V gene data show CDR1 as SEHNR and CDR2 as FQNEAQ (reference sequence). The junction had 10 bases not matched to a gene; V was cut back by 5 bases and J by 4 bases. The CDR3 sequence is 15 residues long. CDR3 region: CASSAMTGVQYEQYF. The CDR3 region has the DNA TGTGCCAGCAGCGCCATGACAGGGGTACAGTACGAGCAGTACTTC.

This clonotype was counted only a few times. As the CDR3 is not closed by the conserved phenylalanine or tryptophan, this likely results from a read error. This chain connects TRBV30 to TRBJ1-1; D is perhaps TRBD1 (5 bases). V lost 5 bases and J 2 bases, leaving 12 bases between the germline ends. CDR3 size: 13 residues. Germline CDR1 GTSNPN, CDR2 SVGIG (reference sequence). The CDR3 is CAWGTRVNTEAFS. The CDR3 DNA is TGTGCCTGGGGGACCAGGGTAAACACTGAAGCTTTCTCT.

This clonotype was counted between two and nine times. CDR3 coding DNA: TGTGCCAGCAGCTTAGCTATTTCCAGCGGGTCCTACGAGCAGTACTTC. Translating it yields CASSLAISSGSYEQYF. The chain recombines TRBV7-8 with TRBJ2-7; weak D call: TRBD2 (6 bases). The V gene's germline CDR1 is SGHVS and CDR2 FQNEAQ. Trimming stripped 0 bases from V and 1 base from J, with 13 bases between. This CDR3 comprises 16 residues.

This clonotype has at least ten counts. The V call is TRBV2, the J call TRBJ2-5, with D unresolved. V was clipped by 3 bases and J by 0 bases, with 5 bases between them. The CDR3 is 13 residues long. Germline lookup yields CDR1 SNHLY and CDR2 FYNNEI. The DNA for the CDR3 is TGTGCCAGCAGTGATTCCAACCAAGAGACCCAGTACTTC. Protein sequence: CASSDSNQETQYF.

To note about this clonotype: Since a much larger clone is just one base distant, this may be a read error. V and J are TRBV6-1 and TRBJ1-5; 7 nucleotides agree with TRBD1. The CDR3 consists of 15 residues. Germline V gene lookup returns CDR1 MNHNS and CDR2 SASEGT. The CDR3 is CASRSLRDSNQPKHF. CDR3 nucleotide sequence: TGTGCCAGCAGGAGCCTCCGGGACAGCAATCAGCCCAAGCATTTT.

This clonotype showed up many times. The V call is TRBV20-1, the J call TRBJ2-1; 10 bases map to TRBD2. Unmatched junction bases numbered 10, after V lost 6 bases and J lost 8 bases. Per germline, CDR1 DFQATT and CDR2 SNEGSKA (reference sequence). This CDR3 has 14 residues. CDR3 loop: CSASSGSARDEQFF. The CDR3 DNA follows: TGCAGTGCATCTAGCGGGAGCGCTAGAGATGAGCAGTTCTTC.

A remark on this clonotype: A much larger clone sits a single nucleotide away, making a read error possible. The chain has TRBV10-3 and TRBJ2-1; the D is unclear. The J call may be incorrect, as the DNA end agrees better with TRBJ2-7. CDR1 and CDR2 (germline): ENHRY, SYGVKD. The CDR3 loop spans 14 amino acids. The DNA of the CDR3 is TGTGCCATCAGTGGGAGCGAAACCTACAATGAGCAGTACTTC. Protein product: CAISGSETYNEQYF.

This clonotype was counted at least ten times. This sequence joins TRBV20-1 and TRBJ1-6; D gene ambiguous. Germline loops: CDR1 DFQATT, CDR2 SNEGSKA (reference sequence). The CDR3 is 15 residues long. CDR3 sequence (DNA): TGCACCGGGAGTCAGCTTTCCGGTCTAACTTCACCCCTCCACTTT. Translating it yields CTGSQLSGLTSPLHF.

The chain combines TRBV5-6 with TRBJ1-4; D might be TRBD1 (5 bases). V was trimmed by 6 bases and J by 8 bases, leaving 17 bases between them. The CDR3 sequence is 14 residues long. Germline lookup yields CDR1 SGHDT and CDR2 YYEEEE. CDR3 DNA sequence: TGTGCCAGCAACTCAGGGCGGACGAAAGAAAAACTGTTTTTT. Translating it yields CASNSGRTKEKLFF.

The chain uses TRBV28 and TRBJ2-1; 10 positions agree with TRBD1. This CDR3 is built from 16 residues. The V segment lost 6 bases and the J segment 5 bases; nucleotides outside the gene matches: 10. CDR1 MDHEN and CDR2 SYDVKM come from the germline V gene. In DNA form, the CDR3 reads TGTGCCAGCAGGGCCCAAGGGACAGGGGCAAACAATGAGCAGTTCTTC. It specifies CASRAQGTGANNEQFF.

Of note for this clonotype: This sequence may be a read error, since a much larger clone differs from it by one base. V gene TRBV27 combines with J gene TRBJ2-7; D may be TRBD2 (5 bases). CDR1 is MNHEY, CDR2 SMNVEV, per germline (reference sequence). CDR3 size: 11 residues. V was clipped by 5 bases and J by 10 bases, with 12 bases between them. CDR3 nucleotide sequence: TGTGCCAGCAGTGCGGGTGGCGATCAGTACTTC. This sequence encodes CASSAGGDQYF.

This clonotype appeared many times. The chain joins TRBV28 to TRBJ2-7, with D possibly called TRBD1 or TRBD2 (5 bases each). V lost 6 bases to trimming and J lost 6 bases, with 18 bases between them. CDR3 length: 14 residues. Germline V gene sequence: CDR1 MDHEN, CDR2 SYDVKM. The CDR3 region is CASSPPGLPREQYF. The DNA of the CDR3 is TGTGCCAGCAGCCCACCGGGGCTGCCCCGCGAGCAGTACTTC.

Turning to this clonotype: Possible read error: a much larger clone is one base away. The chain recombines TRBV5-4 with TRBJ1-2, with a tentative D call TRBD1 (5 bases). Germline-derived CDR1 and CDR2 are SGHNT and YYREEE (reference sequence). This CDR3 is built from 15 residues. The CDR3 DNA reads as TGTGCCAGCCGCTTGGGGGAGGAGTCTAACTATGGCTACACCTTC. It specifies CASRLGEESNYGYTF.

Many counts were recorded for this clonotype. The CDR3 sequence is CSVGNDYEQYF. DNA of the CDR3: TGCAGTGTGGGCAATGACTACGAGCAGTACTTC. J is TRBJ2-7 and V is TRBV20-1; D remains unclear. The CDR3 covers 11 residues. Trimming cost V 7 bases and J 3 bases, with 10 bases left between them. CDR1 and CDR2 from the germline V gene are DFQATT and SNEGSKA (reference sequence).